This T cell receptor (beta chain) was observed in a study of T cells expressing NK-cell markers. Study overall: Sorted CD3+CD56+NKG2C+, CD3+CD56+NKG2C- and CD3+CD56-NKG2C+ T-cell subsets were beta-chain profiled. HCMV serostatus: seven of eight sequenced donors positive, one negative.

As the method of synthesis, 5'RACE template switching with UMIs yielded TCR beta cDNA. TCRdb reprocessed the 5' RACE reads, with one entry per CDR3 protein and no DNA. This repertoire includes under 600,000 distinct CDR3 sequences. CDR1 and CDR2 from the germline V gene are ENHRY and SYGVKD. This CDR3 comprises 15 residues. The source is a woman aged 45-59 years in good health. Sequenced sample: blood T cells: a sorted CD56 or NKG2C T cell subset, CD4+ or CD8+ T cells, or bulk PBMC T cells (not recorded which). The rearrangement joins TRBV10-3 to TRBJ2-5; absent DNA, TCRdb's TRBD2 call cannot be checked. The CDR3 loop is CAISGTSGMKETQYF.